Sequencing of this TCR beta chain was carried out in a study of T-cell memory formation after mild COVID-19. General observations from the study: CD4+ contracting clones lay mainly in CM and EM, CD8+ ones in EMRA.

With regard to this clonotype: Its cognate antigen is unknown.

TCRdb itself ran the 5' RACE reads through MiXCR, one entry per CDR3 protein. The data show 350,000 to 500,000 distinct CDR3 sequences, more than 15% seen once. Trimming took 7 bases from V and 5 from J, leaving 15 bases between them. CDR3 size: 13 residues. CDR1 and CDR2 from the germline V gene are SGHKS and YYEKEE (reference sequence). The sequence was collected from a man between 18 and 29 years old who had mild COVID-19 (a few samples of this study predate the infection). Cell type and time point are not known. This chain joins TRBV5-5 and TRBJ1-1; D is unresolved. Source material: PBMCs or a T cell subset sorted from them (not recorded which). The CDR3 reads CASGYVGPTEAFF. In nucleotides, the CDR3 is TGTGCCAGCGGGTACGTTGGACCGACTGAAGCTTTCTTT.